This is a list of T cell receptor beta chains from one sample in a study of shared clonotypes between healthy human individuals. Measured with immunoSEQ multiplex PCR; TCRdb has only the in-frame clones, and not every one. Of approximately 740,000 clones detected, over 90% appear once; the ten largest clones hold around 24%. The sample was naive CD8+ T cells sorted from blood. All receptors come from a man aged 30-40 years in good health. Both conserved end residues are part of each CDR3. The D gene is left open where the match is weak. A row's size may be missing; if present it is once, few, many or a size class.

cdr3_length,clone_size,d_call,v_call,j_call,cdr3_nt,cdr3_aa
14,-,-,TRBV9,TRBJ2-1,TGTGCCAGCAGCGGAAGGGACGCCTACAATGAGCAGTTCTTC,CASSGRDAYNEQFF
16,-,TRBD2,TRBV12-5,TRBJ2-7,TGTGCTAGTGGTTTGGATAGCGGGGCGAACTCCTACGAGCAGTACTTC,CASGLDSGANSYEQYF
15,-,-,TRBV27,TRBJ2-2,TGTGCCAGCAGTCCGGGACAACTCTACACCGGGGAGCTGTTTTTT,CASSPGQLYTGELFF
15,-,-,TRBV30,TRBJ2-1,TGTGCCTGGAGTGGTGCGGACAGACTCGAGGGTGAGCAGTTCTTC,CAWSGADRLEGEQFF
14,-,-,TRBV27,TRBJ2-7,TGTGCCAGCAGGGTGAGTGGGGACCCCTACGAGCAGTACTTC,CASRVSGDPYEQYF
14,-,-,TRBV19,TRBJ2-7,TGTGCCAGTAGTATAACGGGAGCTAGCTACGAGCAGTACTTC,CASSITGASYEQYF
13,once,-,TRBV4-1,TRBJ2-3,TGCGCCAGCAGCCAAAGTCTCGGAGATACGCAGTATTTT,CASSQSLGDTQYF
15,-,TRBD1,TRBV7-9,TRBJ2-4,TGTGCCATCGTGGGACAGGGGATAGCCAAAAACATTCAGTACTTC,CAIVGQGIAKNIQYF
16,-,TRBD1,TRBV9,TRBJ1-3,TGTGCCAGCAGCCCCCCGGACAGGGGGTTTGGAAACACCATATATTTT,CASSPPDRGFGNTIYF
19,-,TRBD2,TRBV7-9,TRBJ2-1,TGTGCCAGCAGCTTTCCAAGCGGGAGGGCCATGGTAGGAGATAATGAGCAGTTCTTC,CASSFPSGRAMVGDNEQFF
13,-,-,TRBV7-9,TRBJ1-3,TGTGCCAGCAGCTTAGGAAGCGGAAACACCATATATTTT,CASSLGSGNTIYF
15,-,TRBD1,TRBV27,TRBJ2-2,TGTGCCAGCAGTTTATTACAGGGGAATCCCGGGGAGCTGTTTTTT,CASSLLQGNPGELFF
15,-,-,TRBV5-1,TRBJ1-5,TGCGCCAGCAGCTTGGCGGCAGGGGAAGGTCAGCCCCAGCATTTT,CASSLAAGEGQPQHF
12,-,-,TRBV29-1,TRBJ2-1,TGCAGCGTTTGGTTCCGAAACAATGAGCAGTTCTTC,CSVWFRNNEQFF
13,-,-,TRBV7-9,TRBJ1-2,TGTGCCATACCGCAACCTGACAGGCTCGGCTACACCTTC,CAIPQPDRLGYTF
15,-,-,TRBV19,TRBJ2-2,TGTGCCAGTAGTAGCAGTAAAGGGGGGACCGGGGAGCTGTTTTTT,CASSSSKGGTGELFF
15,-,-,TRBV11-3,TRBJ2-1,TGTGCCAGCAGCCCAAGGGGGACCTCCTACAATGAGCAGTTCTTC,CASSPRGTSYNEQFF
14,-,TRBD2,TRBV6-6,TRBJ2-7,TGTGCCAGCAGTTATGCGGGAGGGGCGCGCGAGCAGTACTTC,CASSYAGGAREQYF
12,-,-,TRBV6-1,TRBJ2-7,TGTGCCAGCATTGAATTCGCGTACGAGCAGTACTTC,CASIEFAYEQYF
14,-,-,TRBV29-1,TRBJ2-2,TGCAGCGTCACCGGAGGGGGCGCGACCGGGGAGCTGTTTTTT,CSVTGGGATGELFF